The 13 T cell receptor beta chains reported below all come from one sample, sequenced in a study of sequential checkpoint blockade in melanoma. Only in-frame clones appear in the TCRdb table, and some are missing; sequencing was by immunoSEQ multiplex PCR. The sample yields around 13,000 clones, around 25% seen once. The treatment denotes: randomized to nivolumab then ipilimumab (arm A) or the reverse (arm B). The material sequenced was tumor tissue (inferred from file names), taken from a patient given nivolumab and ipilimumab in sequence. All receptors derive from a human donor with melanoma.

Here the CDR3 DNA reads TGTGCCACCCTCGGGCCGGCCCCATTCTACGAGCAGTACTTC. Translation: CATLGPAPFYEQYF. The chain couples TRBV28 to TRBJ2-7; no clear D. The V end was cut by 10 bases, the J end by 3 bases, with 19 bases between. Germline values: CDR1 MDHEN, CDR2 SYDVKM. The CDR3 runs 14 residues.

CDR3 loop: CASSRVYTDTQYF. The CDR3 DNA reads TGTGCCAGCAGCCGCGTGTACACAGATACGCAGTATTTT. This chain uses TRBV14 with TRBJ2-3, with unresolved D. CDR1 and CDR2 (germline): SGHDN, FVKESK. CDR3 length equals 13 residues. Between the trimmed V and J ends, which lost 4 bases and 2 bases, there was a span of 7 bases.

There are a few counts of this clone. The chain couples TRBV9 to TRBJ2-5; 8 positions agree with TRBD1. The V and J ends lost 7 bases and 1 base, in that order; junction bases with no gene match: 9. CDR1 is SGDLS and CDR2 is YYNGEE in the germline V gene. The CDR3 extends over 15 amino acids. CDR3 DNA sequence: TGTGCCAGCGCCCCGGGACAGGCTGCCCAAGAGACCCAGTACTTC. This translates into CASAPGQAAQETQYF. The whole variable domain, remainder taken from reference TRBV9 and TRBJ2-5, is DSGVTQTPKHLITATGQRVTLRCSPRSGDLSVYWYQQSLDQGLQFLIQYYNGEERAKGNILERFSAQQFPDLHSELNLSSLELGDSALYFCASAPGQAAQETQYFGPGTRLLVL.

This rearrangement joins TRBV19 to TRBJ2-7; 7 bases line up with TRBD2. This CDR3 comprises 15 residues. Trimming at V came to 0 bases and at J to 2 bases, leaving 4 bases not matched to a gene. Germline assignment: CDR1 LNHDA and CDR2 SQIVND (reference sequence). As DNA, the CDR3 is TGTGCCAGTAGTATAGATAGCGGGTCGACCTACGAGCAGTACTTC. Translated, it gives CASSIDSGSTYEQYF.

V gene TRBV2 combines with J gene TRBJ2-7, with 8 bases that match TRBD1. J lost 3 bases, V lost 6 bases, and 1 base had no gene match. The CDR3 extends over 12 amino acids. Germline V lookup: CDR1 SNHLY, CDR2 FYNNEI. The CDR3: CASRQGVYEQYF. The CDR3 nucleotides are TGTGCCAGCAGACAGGGGGTCTACGAGCAGTACTTC.

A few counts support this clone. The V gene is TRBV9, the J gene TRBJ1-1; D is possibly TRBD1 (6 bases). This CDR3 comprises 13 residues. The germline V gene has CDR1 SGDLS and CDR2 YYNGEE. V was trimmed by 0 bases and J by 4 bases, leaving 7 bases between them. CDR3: CASSVEGGTEAFF. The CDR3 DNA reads TGTGCCAGCAGCGTAGAAGGGGGCACTGAAGCTTTCTTT. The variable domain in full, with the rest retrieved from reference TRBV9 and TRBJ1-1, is DSGVTQTPKHLITATGQRVTLRCSPRSGDLSVYWYQQSLDQGLQFLIQYYNGEERAKGNILERFSAQQFPDLHSELNLSSLELGDSALYFCASSVEGGTEAFFGQGTRLTVV.

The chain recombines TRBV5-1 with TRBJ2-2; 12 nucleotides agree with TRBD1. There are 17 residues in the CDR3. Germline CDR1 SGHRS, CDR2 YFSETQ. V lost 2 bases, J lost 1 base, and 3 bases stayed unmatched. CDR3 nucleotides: TGCGCCAGCAGCTTAGGGACAGGGGGCCTGAACACCGGGGAGCTGTTTTTT. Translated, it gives CASSLGTGGLNTGELFF.

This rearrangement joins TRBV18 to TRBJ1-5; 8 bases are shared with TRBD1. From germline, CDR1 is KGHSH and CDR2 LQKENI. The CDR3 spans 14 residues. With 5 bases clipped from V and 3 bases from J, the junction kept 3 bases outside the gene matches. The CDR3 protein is CASSTGQANQPQHF. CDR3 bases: TGTGCCAGCTCAACGGGACAGGCCAATCAGCCCCAGCATTTT.

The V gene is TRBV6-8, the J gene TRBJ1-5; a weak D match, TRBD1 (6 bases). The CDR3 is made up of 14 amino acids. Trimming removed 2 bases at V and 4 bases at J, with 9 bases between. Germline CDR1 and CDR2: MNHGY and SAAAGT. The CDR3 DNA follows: TGTGCCAGCAGTTACGTCACAGGGAATCAGCCCCAGCATTTT. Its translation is CASSYVTGNQPQHF.

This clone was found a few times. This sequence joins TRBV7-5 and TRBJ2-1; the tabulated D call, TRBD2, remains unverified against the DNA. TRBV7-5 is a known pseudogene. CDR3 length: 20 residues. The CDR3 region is CASSLVRDRVWGDGKDEQFF. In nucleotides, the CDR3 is TGTGCCAGCAGCTTAGTTCGAGACCGGGTTTGGGGAGATGGTAAGGATGAGCAGTTCTTC.

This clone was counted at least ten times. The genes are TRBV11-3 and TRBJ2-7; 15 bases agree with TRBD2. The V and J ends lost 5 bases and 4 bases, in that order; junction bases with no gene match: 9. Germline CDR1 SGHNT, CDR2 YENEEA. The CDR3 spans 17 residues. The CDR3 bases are TGTGCCAGCAGCGGAGGACTAGCGGGAGGGCCCTCTTACGAGCAGTACTTC. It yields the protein CASSGGLAGGPSYEQYF.

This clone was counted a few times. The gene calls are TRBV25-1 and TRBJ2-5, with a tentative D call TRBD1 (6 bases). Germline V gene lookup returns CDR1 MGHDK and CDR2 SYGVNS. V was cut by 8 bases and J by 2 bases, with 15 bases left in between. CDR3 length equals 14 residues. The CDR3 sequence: CASGLDSRQETQYF. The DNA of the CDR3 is TGTGCCAGCGGATTGGACAGCCGACAAGAGACCCAGTACTTC.

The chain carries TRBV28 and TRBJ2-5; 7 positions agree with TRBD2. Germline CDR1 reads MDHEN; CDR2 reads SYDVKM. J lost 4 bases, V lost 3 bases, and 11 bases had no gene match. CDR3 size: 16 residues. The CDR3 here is CASSFRLAGSRETQYF. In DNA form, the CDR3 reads TGTGCCAGCAGTTTCCGACTAGCAGGGAGCCGAGAGACCCAGTACTTC.